What follows are 15 T cell receptor beta chains derived from one specimen sequenced in a study of CD8 T cells in ankylosing spondylitis. Study outcomes and limitations: The study identified a TCR beta motif of under 10 highly homologous variants that appeared characteristic of ankylosing spondylitis blood.

Via MiXCR, TCRdb re-called the 5' RACE reads, giving one row per CDR3 protein. The data hold hundreds of thousands of distinct CDR3 sequences, with more than 15% observed a single time. Their recognized antigens are unknown. Sequenced: blood, either unsorted or a sorted T cell fraction (not recorded which). The receptors were sampled from a male donor with ankylosing spondylitis.

The chain couples TRBV10-2 to TRBJ2-7, with 11 bases matching TRBD2. Germline V gives CDR1 WSHSY, CDR2 SAAADI. The J segment lost 7 bases and the V segment lost 8 bases, leaving 7 bases of the junction unmatched. This CDR3 has 13 residues. As DNA, the CDR3 is TGCGCCAGCGGGACTAGCGGCACTACGGAGCAGTACTTC. Encoded protein: CASGTSGTTEQYF.

J is TRBJ1-2 and V is TRBV28; TRBD1 matches 8 bases. CDR1 MDHEN and CDR2 SYDVKM come from the germline V gene. V trimming: 6 bases; J trimming: 7 bases; junction bases outside the gene matches: 7. The CDR3 consists of 13 residues. The CDR3 is CASSRTGIGGYTF. CDR3 DNA sequence: TGTGCCAGCAGCCGGACAGGGATTGGTGGCTACACCTTC.

There are many counts of this clonotype. This chain joins TRBV3-1 and TRBJ1-1, with D unresolved. The CDR3 length is 14 residues. The germline V gene has CDR1 LGHDT and CDR2 YNNKEL (reference sequence). Trimming removed 5 bases from V and 3 bases from J, with 13 bases in between. In nucleotides, the CDR3 is TGTGCCAGCAGCACCGACCCGGGAGACACTGAAGCTTTCTTT. This codes for CASSTDPGDTEAFF.

The J gene is TRBJ1-5, the V gene TRBV6-1; a possible D gene is TRBD1 (5 bases). Trimming left V 6 bases short and J 2 bases short, with 11 bases between. CDR3 size: 14 residues. Per germline, CDR1 MNHNS and CDR2 SASEGT. DNA of the CDR3: TGTGCCAGCAGGGGGGGAGTGGGCAATCAGCCCCAGCATTTT. This translates into CASRGGVGNQPQHF.

This chain links TRBV20-1 with TRBJ2-5; D is possibly TRBD1 or TRBD2 (5 bases each). The CDR3 has 16 residues. Trimming left V 2 bases short and J 2 bases short, with 18 bases between. CDR1 and CDR2 from the germline V gene are DFQATT and SNEGSKA (reference sequence). The CDR3 coding sequence is TGCAGTGCTAGACCTCTAACGCCGGGACGACAAGAGACCCAGTACTTC. Translation: CSARPLTPGRQETQYF.

The V and J genes are TRBV20-1 and TRBJ1-4, with 9 bases matching TRBD1. Germline V gene data show CDR1 as DFQATT and CDR2 as SNEGSKA (reference sequence). The CDR3 has 13 amino acids. J lost 7 bases, V lost 4 bases, and 4 bases had no gene match. The chain's CDR3 is CSATTGGIEKLFF. Here the CDR3 DNA reads TGCAGTGCTACGACAGGGGGTATTGAAAAACTGTTTTTT.

This clonotype was observed a handful of times. The rearrangement uses TRBV6-1 and TRBJ1-2; TRBD1 matches at 7 bases. The germline V gene encodes CDR1 MNHNS and CDR2 SASEGT. This CDR3 is 13 amino acids long. Trimming took 1 base from V and 8 from J; bases not matched to a gene: 4. The CDR3 sequence: CASSEDGTVGYTF. In DNA, the CDR3 is TGTGCCAGCAGTGAAGACGGGACAGTCGGCTACACCTTC.

The chain couples TRBV27 to TRBJ1-2; 10 bases are shared with TRBD1. The CDR3 consists of 15 residues. The J segment lost 8 bases and the V segment lost 2 bases, leaving 8 bases of the junction unmatched. Germline assignment: CDR1 MNHEY and CDR2 SMNVEV (reference sequence). The CDR3 DNA reads as TGTGCCAGCAGTTTACTATACCGGGACAGGGGCGGCTACACCTTC. Translation gives CASSLLYRDRGGYTF.

There are many counts of this clonotype. This chain joins TRBV3-1 and TRBJ1-2, with 7 bases that match TRBD1. Germline V CDR1 and CDR2: LGHDT, YNNKEL (reference sequence). Trimming at V came to 1 base and at J to 4 bases, leaving 9 bases not matched to a gene. CDR3 length: 16 residues. The CDR3 loop reads CASSQGPQGGSYGYTF. In nucleotides, the CDR3 is TGTGCCAGCAGCCAAGGGCCCCAGGGGGGATCCTATGGCTACACCTTC.

The chain couples TRBV5-5 to TRBJ1-1, with TRBD1 matching 9 bases. Trimming at V came to 2 bases and at J to 4 bases, leaving 9 bases not matched to a gene. The CDR3 spans 16 residues. Germline CDR1 is SGHKS and CDR2 is YYEKEE (reference sequence). CDR3 sequence: CASSFRDREVGTEAFF. The CDR3, as DNA: TGTGCCAGCAGCTTTCGGGACAGGGAGGTTGGCACTGAAGCTTTCTTT.

The chain is built from TRBV3-1 and TRBJ2-6; D unresolved. V lost 1 base, J lost 0 bases, and 4 bases lay in between. Germline CDR1 reads LGHDT; CDR2 reads YNNKEL (reference sequence). This CDR3 has 15 residues. The CDR3 nucleotides are TGTGCCAGCAGCCAAGTATTCTCTGGGGCCAACGTCCTGACTTTC. This sequence encodes CASSQVFSGANVLTF. Combining the CDR3 with reference TRBV3-1 and TRBJ2-6 gives the whole variable domain DTAVSQTPKYLVTQMGNDKSIKCEQNLGHDTMYWYKQDSKKFLKIMFSYNNKELIINETVPNRFSPKSPDKAHLNLHINSLELGDSAVYFCASSQVFSGANVLTFGAGSRLTVL.

This clonotype was recorded once. V is TRBV24-1 and J is TRBJ2-3; 8 nucleotides agree with TRBD1. Germline V gene sequence: CDR1 KGHDR, CDR2 SFDVKD. V shed 4 bases and J 1 base; nucleotides not matched to a gene: 9. The CDR3 has 17 residues. CDR3 residues: CATSDFKGGQGTDTQYF. The CDR3 nucleotides read TGTGCCACCAGTGACTTCAAAGGGGGACAGGGCACAGATACGCAGTATTTT.

The CDR3 loop is CASGVAGVHTGELFF. DNA of the CDR3: TGTGCCAGCGGGGTAGCGGGGGTCCACACCGGGGAGCTGTTTTTT. The genes are TRBV28 and TRBJ2-2; 9 bases are shared with TRBD2. CDR1 and CDR2 from the germline V gene are MDHEN and SYDVKM. This CDR3 is built from 15 residues. V gave up 8 bases and J gave up 3 bases; unmatched junction bases: 7.

There are many counts of this clonotype. The genes are TRBV29-1 and TRBJ1-1; a weak D match, TRBD1 (5 bases). The germline V and J ends were trimmed by 5 bases and 1 base, with 14 bases remaining between them. Germline V gives CDR1 SQVTM, CDR2 ANQGSEA. The CDR3 length is 14 residues. The CDR3 DNA follows: TGCAGCGTTCGTAGGGGTGTGGAGAACACTGAAGCTTTCTTT. It specifies CSVRRGVENTEAFF.

This clonotype has only a few counts. V usage is TRBV12-3 or TRBV12-4 and J usage is TRBJ2-2, with D perhaps TRBD1 (6 bases). This CDR3 has 13 amino acids. The V and J ends lost 8 bases and 5 bases respectively, with 12 bases between them. In DNA form, the CDR3 reads TGTGCCAGCGGACAGATCAAGACCGGGGAGCTGTTTTTT. Translation: CASGQIKTGELFF.